The 19 T cell receptor beta chains listed next were all sequenced from one sample in a study of blood T cell repertoires in COVID-19. This table comes from immunoSEQ multiplex PCR, and its TCRdb copy is limited to in-frame clones, with some not included. Here the sample spans roughly 63,000 clones, 75% to 90% being singletons. Material: peripheral blood. These receptors all stem from a man between 60 and 75 years old with acute or convalescent COVID-19.

The chain joins TRBV29-1 to TRBJ2-1, with 11 bases fitting TRBD2. V dropped 7 bases and J dropped 2; count of bases not matched to a gene: 7. Germline V gene sequence: CDR1 SQVTM, CDR2 ANQGSEA. This CDR3 spans 15 amino acids. The DNA for the CDR3 is TGCAGCGGGCATACTAGCGGGAGAGCCTACAATGAGCAGTTCTTC. The encoded protein is CSGHTSGRAYNEQFF.

The V call is TRBV2, the J call TRBJ1-1; the D gene is possibly TRBD1 (6 bases). The CDR3 is made up of 15 amino acids. Germline V gene data show CDR1 as SNHLY and CDR2 as FYNNEI. Trimming shortened V by 7 bases and J by 4 bases, and 19 bases separated the two germline ends. The CDR3 DNA sequence: TGTGCCAGCAATTCAAAGAGGGGGGGGATCACTGAAGCTTTCTTT. It encodes CASNSKRGGITEAFF.

This clone is medium-sized (0.01 to 0.1%) by share. The chain recombines TRBV7-9 with TRBJ1-1; 7 bases match TRBD1. This CDR3 has 15 residues. Germline CDR1 reads SEHNR; CDR2 reads FQNEAQ (reference sequence). The trim removed 4 bases at V and 1 base at J, leaving 6 bases unmatched. CDR3 DNA sequence: TGTGCCAGCAGCTACAGGGGTTCGGAGAACACTGAAGCTTTCTTT. Translating it yields CASSYRGSENTEAFF. The full variable domain, completed using reference TRBV7-9 and TRBJ1-1, is DTGVSQNPRHKITKRGQNVTFRCDPISEHNRLYWYRQTLGQGPEFLTYFQNEAQLEKSRLLSDRFSAERPKGSFSTLEIQRTEQGDSAMYLCASSYRGSENTEAFFGQGTRLTVV.

The chain recombines TRBV28 with TRBJ1-1; 10 bases fit TRBD1. The J segment lost 1 base and the V segment lost 7 bases, leaving 6 bases of the junction unmatched. Germline assignment: CDR1 MDHEN and CDR2 SYDVKM. The CDR3 length is 15 residues. The CDR3 DNA reads as TGTGCCAGCACTTCCCGGGACAGGGGGAACACTGAAGCTTTCTTT. This gives the protein CASTSRDRGNTEAFF.

The chain carries TRBV6-6 and TRBJ1-1; D gene ambiguous. The CDR3 is made up of 12 amino acids. Germline loops: CDR1 MNHNY, CDR2 SVGAGI (reference sequence). Trimming removed 2 bases at V and 11 bases at J, with 12 bases between. The CDR3 reads CASSYDSPTAFF. The CDR3 DNA is TGTGCCAGCAGTTACGACTCCCCGACGGCTTTCTTT.

The V and J genes are TRBV18 and TRBJ2-7; 11 bases match TRBD2. Germline loops: CDR1 KGHSH, CDR2 LQKENI. The CDR3 sequence is 14 residues long. V was clipped by 3 bases and J by 3 bases; unmatched bases: 1. The CDR3 loop is CASSPGTSGYEQYF. The CDR3 nucleotides are TGTGCCAGCTCACCCGGGACTAGCGGCTACGAGCAGTACTTC.

V gene TRBV7-9 combines with J gene TRBJ2-5, with 11 bases fitting TRBD2. Losses at the gene ends were 4 bases for V and 1 base for J; bases not matched to a gene: 5. CDR3 length: 16 amino acids. CDR1 and CDR2 (germline): SEHNR, FQNEAQ (reference sequence). CDR3 sequence (DNA): TGTGCCAGCAGCTCGGCCCTAGCGGGAGGCCAAGAGACCCAGTACTTC. Residues: CASSSALAGGQETQYF.

The genes are TRBV5-1 and TRBJ1-1, with TRBD1 identical over 7 bases. The CDR3 loop spans 15 amino acids. The trim removed 1 base at V and 1 base at J, leaving 4 bases unmatched. Germline CDR1 SGHRS, CDR2 YFSETQ. This CDR3 reads CASSLKGQTNTEAFF. CDR3 DNA: TGCGCCAGCAGCTTGAAGGGACAGACGAACACTGAAGCTTTCTTT.

This rearrangement joins TRBV7-3 to TRBJ2-1; 7 bases line up with TRBD2. From germline, CDR1 is SGHTA and CDR2 FQGTGA. Germline trimming cut 5 bases from V and 7 bases from J; bases unmatched to any gene: 17. CDR3 size: 17 residues. For the CDR3, the DNA is TGTGCCAGCAGCCCCTCTTTCGGCCTAGCGGAGGGAAATGAGCAGTTCTTC. Encoded protein: CASSPSFGLAEGNEQFF.

This rearrangement joins TRBV6-5 to TRBJ2-5, with 7 bases aligning to TRBD1. Germline V gene lookup returns CDR1 MNHEY and CDR2 SVGAGI. The CDR3 runs to 14 residues. V trimming: 4 bases; J trimming: 6 bases; junction bases outside the gene matches: 8. The CDR3 protein is CASSSDLDRKTQYF. The CDR3 coding sequence is TGTGCCAGCAGTTCGGACCTGGACAGGAAGACCCAGTACTTC.

The chain joins TRBV30 to TRBJ1-3, with D unresolved. Germline CDR1 GTSNPN, CDR2 SVGIG (reference sequence). V was trimmed by 3 bases and J by 0 bases, leaving 9 bases between them. The CDR3 has 14 amino acids. CDR3 sequence reads: CAWSFGSSGNTIYF. CDR3 in DNA: TGTGCCTGGAGCTTCGGTTCCTCTGGAAACACCATATATTTT.

This clone was picked up one time. The chain employs TRBV28 and TRBJ2-4; 10 bases are a match to TRBD1. The V gene end was trimmed by 5 bases and the J gene end by 8 bases; junction bases not matched to a gene: 12. This CDR3 contains 16 residues. Germline V gene data show CDR1 as MDHEN and CDR2 as SYDVKM. CDR3 amino acids: CASSRPGTGDGDIQYF. For the CDR3, the DNA is TGTGCCAGCAGTCGTCCCGGGACAGGGGATGGGGACATTCAGTACTTC.

The chain joins TRBV28 to TRBJ2-1; TRBD2 matches at 8 bases. Germline values: CDR1 MDHEN, CDR2 SYDVKM. CDR3 length: 16 amino acids. V was clipped by 8 bases and J by 0 bases; unmatched bases: 9. CDR3 sequence (DNA): TGTGCCAGCGATCGGACTAGCTGGAGCTCCTACAATGAGCAGTTCTTC. This sequence encodes CASDRTSWSSYNEQFF. Full variable domain (remainder filled in from reference TRBV28 and TRBJ2-1): DVKVTQSSRYLVKRTGEKVFLECVQDMDHENMFWYRQDPGLGLRLIYFSYDVKMKEKGDIPEGYSVSREKKERFSLILESASTNQTSMYLCASDRTSWSSYNEQFFGPGTRLTVL.

This clone appeared once. The chain recombines TRBV7-2 with TRBJ1-2, with TRBD1 identical over 9 bases. This CDR3 spans 18 amino acids. Germline V gene lookup returns CDR1 SGHTA and CDR2 FQGNSA. The V gene end was trimmed by 0 bases and the J gene end by 0 bases; junction bases not matched to a gene: 8. The CDR3 DNA sequence: TGTGCCAGCAGCTTAGCCACAGGGGGACAGGGACCTAACTATGGCTACACCTTC. It specifies CASSLATGGQGPNYGYTF.

The chain couples TRBV24-1 to TRBJ2-1; D remains unclear. Between the trimmed V and J ends, which lost 3 bases and 3 bases, there was a span of 17 bases. The CDR3 consists of 17 residues. Germline assignment: CDR1 KGHDR and CDR2 SFDVKD. The CDR3 loop reads CATSDATVAGGYNEQFF. CDR3 DNA: TGTGCCACCAGTGATGCGACGGTGGCCGGCGGCTACAATGAGCAGTTCTTC.

V gene TRBV2 combines with J gene TRBJ2-7; 9 bases are shared with TRBD1. V shed 6 bases, J shed 3 bases, and the junction held 12 bases outside the gene matches. CDR1 and CDR2 (germline): SNHLY, FYNNEI. The CDR3 is made up of 16 amino acids. CDR3 protein: CASSRARGQGYYEQYF. The CDR3 DNA is TGTGCCAGCAGCAGGGCCAGAGGACAGGGGTACTACGAGCAGTACTTC. The entire variable domain, with the rest obtained from reference TRBV2 and TRBJ2-7, is as follows: EPEVTQTPSHQVTQMGQEVILRCVPISNHLYFYWYRQILGQKVEFLVSFYNNEISEKSEIFDDQFSVERPDGSNFTLKIRSTKLEDSAMYFCASSRARGQGYYEQYFGPGTRLTVT.

This chain connects TRBV5-8 to TRBJ2-3; 11 nucleotides align to TRBD2. CDR1 is SGHTS, CDR2 YDEGEE, per germline. The V gene end was trimmed by 3 bases and the J gene end by 2 bases; junction bases not matched to a gene: 5. The CDR3 length is 16 residues. The CDR3 DNA is TGTGCCAGCAGCTCCCGACTAGCGGGGCCCACAGATACGCAGTATTTT. Translation: CASSSRLAGPTDTQYF.

The chain carries TRBV13 and TRBJ2-2; 7 positions match TRBD1. CDR1 and CDR2 (germline): PRHDT, FYEKMQ (reference sequence). The trim removed 2 bases at V and 4 bases at J, leaving 13 bases unmatched. The CDR3 is 18 residues long. The CDR3 sequence is CASSLLPTGTETTGELFF. In DNA, the CDR3 is TGTGCCAGCAGCTTATTACCTACCGGGACAGAGACCACCGGGGAGCTGTTTTTT.

This chain uses TRBV7-3 with TRBJ1-1; 8 nucleotides match TRBD1. The germline V gene encodes CDR1 SGHTA and CDR2 FQGTGA. V trimming: 9 bases; J trimming: 10 bases; junction bases outside the gene matches: 13. CDR3 length: 13 amino acids. The DNA of the CDR3 is TGTGCCAGTGCGAGAGACAGGGGCCTCAGAGCTTTCTTT. It is translated as CASARDRGLRAFF.